The entry below gives a single T cell receptor beta chain sequence along with its context. This specimen includes other DNA sequences encoding the same CDR3. Clones were read by immunoSEQ multiplex PCR, and TCRdb kept only the in-frame ones, dropping some. Of around 150,000 clones listed, almost 90% are singletons. V shed 0 bases and J shed 0 bases, with 6 bases lying between them. The germline CDR1 and CDR2 sequences are LGHNA and YSLEER. There are 15 residues in the CDR3. The source of the sample is a study of control samples from healthy donors and cancer patients. Sequencing was done on a sample of blood. The chain joins TRBV4-3 to TRBJ1-3; D gene ambiguous. This TCR derives from a man aged 18 to 29 in good health. CDR3 sequence: CASSQDRSSGNTIYF. CDR3 DNA: TGCGCCAGCAGCCAAGACAGGAGCTCTGGAAACACCATATATTTT.